This entry features one T cell receptor beta chain sequence. The clone's antigen remains unknown. Nothing much larger sits one base from this clone, and base qualities are not available. V is shortened by 7 bases, J by 3 bases, and the region joining them spans 7 bases. CDR3 length: 11 amino acids, cysteine to phenylalanine. Of the read, only the CDR3 DNA is kept; its 33 bases are in frame from base 1. In the germline V gene, CDR1 corresponds to MDHEN and CDR2 to SYDVKM. The sample belongs to a study of human T cells and chemical hapten exposure listed by TCRdb under 2021. Regarding the complete study: For sensitization, 2% DPC in acetone was applied to a roughly 2 cm by roughly 2 cm area of upper inner arm skin. Blood for TCR sequencing was provided by twenty-nine alopecia patients at one to four time points (pre-sensitization, 2, 6 and 24 weeks). The mostly female patient cohort included alopecia areata with under or over 50% scalp involvement, alopecia totalis and alopecia universalis. Weekly therapeutic DPC doses were additionally applied to the scalp of patients throughout the roughly 23-week study period. Blood samples were taken from patients before sensitization (week 0) and at 2, 6 and about 24 weeks after DPC sensitization. The libraries were sequenced as a pool, and the TCR yield per sample differed mostly because of small variations in library volumes within the pool. Peripheral blood TCR repertoire changes were tracked in vivo in alopecia patients during primary and secondary sensitization to the hapten diphenylcyclopropenone (DPC). Patch tests used Finn chambers with 0.01% DPC on the upper back, scored after 6 days by International Contact Dermatitis Research Group standards. General findings and caveats noted by the study authors: Because every patient had alopecia, a presumed autoimmune disease, the patients' immune response might differ from that of healthy individuals. Significantly more large CDR3 similarity clusters were formed by expanded TCRs than by pre-sensitization or healthy control sets, consistent with antigen-driven responses. The number of TCRs above 1 in 1000 frequency did not change with DPC sensitization; there was no evidence of global repertoire structure alterations. Repeated subsampling changed both the strength of the expansion versus patch-test correlation and the threshold at which the correlation became significant. A positive correlation was found between the number of PT1 expanded TCRs and patch test score, with significance reached at thresholds 8, 16 and 32 but not 4.

The sample's time point label is to be understood as: patch test 3, about 24 weeks after DPC sensitization. Explained via the paper, the treatment or condition label denotes: therapeutic diphenylcyclopropenone sensitization with weekly scalp DPC. Blood at each patch-test visit was drawn before the patch test was applied. Patients were considered eligible if aged 18 to 70, diagnosed with alopecia and deemed suitable for DPC therapy, and patients were excluded if pregnant. Total RNA was extracted from unfractionated whole blood that had been collected in Tempus Blood RNA tubes. Libraries were prepared through RACE. For sequencing, a NextSeq 500 was employed. During library preparation, unique molecular identifiers were attached to individual cDNA molecules so that TCRs could be counted in a quantitative, reproducible way. Both TCR alpha and TCR beta chains were sequenced from each blood RNA sample. The published analysis was carried out like this. The median number of TCRs per sample was some 100,000, ranging from about 20,000 to 750,000. The Decombinator software suite was used to annotate the V, J and CDR3 of the TCR reads. Every sample was subsampled to the same number of TCRs (28,000) for the PS versus PT1 abundance plots. Expanded TCRs were defined as absent before sensitization and observed at least eight times at the 2-week time point. TCRdb reanalyzed the raw reads on its own, using fastp at Q25 for trimming and MiXCR for clone calling, and kept in-frame beta chains. Here each entry gathers all rows of one CDR3 protein and keeps the most common genes and DNA. TCRdb, not the authors, supplied the V and J calls. The sample table shows about 200,000 distinct CDR3 sequences, and about 22% are seen once. The ten most abundant clones make up 2.5% of the sample.

Recombination linked TRBV28 to TRBJ2-7; a confident D gene designation cannot be given. Sample: whole blood, taken in connection with sensitization to the hapten diphenylcyclopropenone (DPC). This sequence was found in a woman between 40 and 55 years old with alopecia areata. Some clones in this sample may be carry-over from other donors' samples. The sequenced DNA is TGTGCCAGCACCGGCCGCTACGAGCAGTACTTC. This gives the protein CASTGRYEQYF. Here the CDR3 is joined to the reference TRBV28 and TRBJ2-7 genes, and the full variable domain is: DVKVTQSSRYLVKRTGEKVFLECVQDMDHENMFWYRQDPGLGLRLIYFSYDVKMKEKGDIPEGYSVSREKKERFSLILESASTNQTSMYLCASTGRYEQYFGPGTRLTVT.